The 26 T cell receptor beta chains in this list originate from one sample, sequenced in a study of CD8+CD57+ T cells in acquired aplastic anemia. Genomic DNA constituted the template upon which TCR beta VDJ and CDR3 profiling was performed. Using its own MiXCR run on the reads, TCRdb lists one record per CDR3 protein. This table holds approximately 99,000 distinct CDR3 sequences, approximately 48% found once. The sequencing input was sorted CD4+, CD8+, or CD8+CD57+ T cells (not recorded which) from PBMCs. These receptors all come from a human donor in good health, serving as a control.

This clonotype showed up many times. This chain joins TRBV11-2 and TRBJ2-7; D is unresolved. The CDR3 spans 13 residues. Germline V gene sequence: CDR1 SGHAT, CDR2 FQNNGV. Between the trimmed V and J ends, which lost 1 base and 7 bases, there was a span of 11 bases. Written as DNA, the CDR3 is TGTGCCAGCAGCTTAGGGCCCGCCTGGGAGCAGTACTTC. Translating it yields CASSLGPAWEQYF.

This clonotype was seen only a few times. The chain joins TRBV27 to TRBJ1-6; no clear D gene. Trimming took 1 base from V and 1 from J, leaving 11 bases between them. This CDR3 spans 17 amino acids. CDR1 and CDR2 from the germline V gene are MNHEY and SMNVEV (reference sequence). CDR3 protein: CASSLYGVRSYNSPLHF. CDR3 DNA sequence: TGTGCCAGCAGTTTATACGGGGTTCGGTCCTATAATTCACCCCTCCACTTT.

This clonotype came up many times. The chain employs TRBV25-1 and TRBJ1-2, with 7 bases aligning to TRBD1. The CDR3 runs to 13 residues. From germline, CDR1 is MGHDK and CDR2 SYGVNS. V shed 3 bases and J 8 bases; nucleotides not matched to a gene: 6. CDR3 residues: CASSDRGLLGYTF. The DNA of the CDR3 is TGTGCCAGCAGTGATAGGGGGCTCTTGGGCTACACCTTC.

The J gene is TRBJ2-1, the V gene TRBV7-8; no clear D. Deletions cut 0 bases from V and 4 bases from J, with 4 bases between. The CDR3 has 13 residues. The germline V gene has CDR1 SGHVS and CDR2 FQNEAQ. CDR3 DNA: TGTGCCAGCAGCTTAGCCGATTACAATGAGCAGTTCTTC. Translation: CASSLADYNEQFF. Using reference TRBV7-8 and TRBJ2-1 for the parts outside the CDR3, the full variable domain is GAGVSQSPRYKVAKRGQDVALRCDPISGHVSLFWYQQALGQGPEFLTYFQNEAQLDKSGLPSDRFFAERPEGSVSTLKIQRTQQEDSAVYLCASSLADYNEQFFGPGTRLTVL.

The V gene is TRBV2, the J gene TRBJ1-2; 7 nucleotides line up with TRBD1. The CDR3 has 14 residues. CDR1 is SNHLY, CDR2 FYNNEI, per germline. Trimming at V came to 4 bases and at J to 7 bases, leaving 9 bases not matched to a gene. The DNA of the CDR3 is TGTGCCAGCAGTGGGGTATTGACAGGGACTGGCTACACCTTC. This gives the protein CASSGVLTGTGYTF.

The chain recombines TRBV20-1 with TRBJ2-5, with 11 bases aligning to TRBD2. CDR1 DFQATT and CDR2 SNEGSKA come from the germline V gene (reference sequence). The V segment lost 3 bases and the J segment 2 bases; nucleotides outside the gene matches: 5. This CDR3 is built from 15 residues. The DNA for the CDR3 is TGCAGTGCTAGGCAGACTAGCGGGGATCAAGAGACCCAGTACTTC. Translating gives CSARQTSGDQETQYF.

The rearrangement links TRBV29-1 to TRBJ1-2, with D maybe TRBD1 (5 bases). Germline V gene lookup returns CDR1 SQVTM and CDR2 ANQGSEA. This CDR3 has 14 amino acids. V lost 7 bases and J 3 bases, leaving 18 bases between the germline ends. Here the CDR3 DNA reads TGCAGCGCGGGGGGGACGAACCGCCACTATGGCTACACCTTC. This codes for CSAGGTNRHYGYTF.

The chain carries TRBV29-1 and TRBJ2-6; unclear D gene. The CDR3 has 14 amino acids. V lost 4 bases and J lost 0, with 7 bases in between. The germline CDR1 and CDR2 sequences are SQVTM and ANQGSEA. The CDR3, as DNA: TGCAGCGTTGCAGCGAGCTCTGGGGCCAACGTCCTGACTTTC. Protein sequence: CSVAASSGANVLTF.

The V and J genes are TRBV6-1 and TRBJ1-5, with D perhaps TRBD1 (6 bases). The ends were cut back, 2 bases at V and 6 bases at J, with 11 bases in the middle. CDR3 length: 14 amino acids. Germline V gene sequence: CDR1 MNHNS, CDR2 SASEGT. CDR3 region: CASSELGGTQPQHF. DNA of the CDR3: TGTGCCAGCAGTGAACTCGGGGGCACTCAGCCCCAGCATTTT.

Remarks on this clonotype: This likely comes from a read error, as the CDR3 has no conserved phenylalanine or tryptophan at its end. The chain couples TRBV2 to TRBJ2-1; 12 bases are a match to TRBD2. The CDR3 is made up of 16 amino acids. V lost 6 bases to trimming and J lost 4 bases; unmatched junction nucleotides: 7. From germline, CDR1 is SNHLY and CDR2 FYNNEI. The CDR3 DNA sequence: TGTGCCAGCAGCTCAAACCTAGCGGGGGGGTACAATGAGCAGTTCTCC. Translation: CASSSNLAGGYNEQFS.

The chain carries TRBV2 and TRBJ1-5; D unclear. The CDR3 is made up of 13 amino acids. In germline, CDR1 is SNHLY, CDR2 FYNNEI. Trimming took off 3 bases at V and 7 bases at J, with 10 bases between the two ends. CDR3 nucleotide sequence: TGTGCCAGCAGTGACTTGCGCGGGCAGCCCCAGCATTTT. This encodes CASSDLRGQPQHF.

The J gene is TRBJ1-4, the V gene TRBV7-9; D gene uncertain. CDR1 and CDR2 (germline): SEHNR, FQNEAQ (reference sequence). This CDR3 has 12 amino acids. Here the CDR3 reads CLLRGASEKLFF. CDR3 nucleotides: TGTTTACTCCGGGGTGCGAGTGAAAAACTGTTTTTT. The full variable domain, rest sourced from reference TRBV7-9 and TRBJ1-4, is DTGVSQNPRHKITKRGQNVTFRCDPISEHNRLYWYRQTLGQGPEFLTYFQNEAQLEKSRLLSDRFSAERPKGSFSTLEIQRTEQGDSAMYLCLLRGASEKLFFGSGTQLSVL.

This clonotype was detected many times. The chain carries TRBV29-1 and TRBJ2-5, with D perhaps TRBD2 (6 bases). CDR3 length: 13 amino acids. Germline V gene sequence: CDR1 SQVTM, CDR2 ANQGSEA. Trimming cost V 4 bases and J 5 bases, with 14 bases left between them. The CDR3 here is CSVGGGAWETQYF. The CDR3 coding sequence is TGCAGCGTTGGAGGAGGGGCCTGGGAGACCCAGTACTTC.

J is TRBJ1-4 and V is TRBV2, with 7 positions matching TRBD1. V lost 0 bases and J lost 7; bases outside the gene matches: 2. Germline V gene data show CDR1 as SNHLY and CDR2 as FYNNEI. The CDR3 spans 14 residues. In DNA, the CDR3 is TGTGCCAGCAGTGAAGCCGGGACAGCTGAAAAACTGTTTTTT. Protein: CASSEAGTAEKLFF.

CDR3 residues: CASSETGTGVRQPQHF. The CDR3 coding sequence is TGTGCCAGTAGTGAAACCGGGACAGGGGTACGTCAGCCCCAGCATTTT. The rearrangement joins TRBV19 to TRBJ1-5; 10 nucleotides align to TRBD1. The ends lost 5 bases at V and 6 bases at J; junction bases unmatched: 10. The CDR3 is 16 amino acids. Germline V gene lookup returns CDR1 LNHDA and CDR2 SQIVND (reference sequence).

This clonotype was detected many times. The rearrangement links TRBV5-1 to TRBJ1-5; D is uncertain. V gave up 0 bases and J gave up 0 bases, with 10 bases separating them. From germline, CDR1 is SGHRS and CDR2 YFSETQ. This CDR3 contains 16 residues. The CDR3 nucleotides are TGCGCCAGCAGCTTGGACAGCGACTATAGCAATCAGCCCCAGCATTTT. Protein sequence: CASSLDSDYSNQPQHF.

The table lists this clonotype with a count of one. The J gene is TRBJ1-1, the V gene TRBV2; D ambiguous. The V and J ends lost 5 bases and 7 bases respectively, with 17 bases between them. There are 14 residues in the CDR3. Germline CDR1 reads SNHLY; CDR2 reads FYNNEI. Written as DNA, the CDR3 is TGTGCCAGCAGTCACCGAGGCAGCAGAAGTGAAGCTTTCTTT. Amino acid sequence: CASSHRGSRSEAFF.

The sample holds many counts of this clonotype. This chain uses TRBV27 with TRBJ2-7, with unresolved D. This CDR3 spans 12 amino acids. V lost 3 bases to trimming and J lost 2 bases, with 5 bases between them. The germline V gene has CDR1 MNHEY and CDR2 SMNVEV (reference sequence). DNA of the CDR3: TGTGCCAGCAGTTTTACCCCCTACGAGCAGTACTTC. Its translation: CASSFTPYEQYF.

A few counts support this clonotype. V is TRBV3-1 and J is TRBJ2-2; no clear D. From germline, CDR1 is LGHDT and CDR2 YNNKEL (reference sequence). The CDR3 consists of 16 residues. Trimming stripped 1 base from V and 2 bases from J, with 11 bases between. The DNA of the CDR3 is TGTGCCAGCAGCCAAGGCCCAGGTTCAAACACCGGGGAGCTGTTTTTT. Its protein product is CASSQGPGSNTGELFF.

This clonotype has at least ten counts. This rearrangement joins TRBV10-3 to TRBJ1-2; D remains ambiguous. The V and J ends lost 4 bases and 2 bases respectively, with 8 bases between them. This CDR3 is 13 amino acids long. From germline, CDR1 is ENHRY and CDR2 SYGVKD. Written as DNA, the CDR3 is TGTGCCATCAGTGCCGGTTCAAACTATGGCTACACCTTC. Its protein is CAISAGSNYGYTF.

This clonotype has just a few counts. The chain employs TRBV20-1 and TRBJ2-5; possibly TRBD1 or TRBD2 for D (5 bases each). CDR3 size: 14 residues. The V and J ends lost 1 base and 2 bases respectively, with 11 bases between them. CDR1 is DFQATT and CDR2 is SNEGSKA in the germline V gene (reference sequence). CDR3 loop: CSARAGTAQETQYF. The CDR3 DNA is TGCAGTGCTAGAGCCGGGACCGCTCAAGAGACCCAGTACTTC.

This clonotype was counted at least ten times. V is TRBV7-6 and J is TRBJ1-1, with D possibly TRBD1 on 5 matching bases. The CDR3 contains 15 residues. The germline gives CDR1 SGHVS, CDR2 FNYEAQ. Trimming took 4 bases from V and 3 from J, leaving 15 bases between them. CDR3 sequence reads: CASSSLGGADTEAFF. The CDR3 DNA follows: TGTGCCAGCAGCTCCCTCGGAGGGGCCGACACTGAAGCTTTCTTT.

The chain has TRBV9 and TRBJ1-2, with D possibly matching TRBD1 (5 bases). Trimming cost V 4 bases and J 2 bases, with 15 bases left between them. CDR1 and CDR2 (germline): SGDLS, YYNGEE. This CDR3 is 15 amino acids long. The CDR3 DNA reads TGTGCCAGCAGCTTAGACCTACGACAGAACTATGGCTACACCTTC. This gives the protein CASSLDLRQNYGYTF.

This clonotype is medium-sized within its sample. The chain joins TRBV15 to TRBJ2-7; 9 bases match TRBD1. V was clipped by 8 bases and J by 6 bases; unmatched bases: 11. From germline, CDR1 is LNHNV and CDR2 YYDKDF (reference sequence). CDR3 length equals 14 residues. The CDR3 region is CATSAGTGFREQYF. In DNA, the CDR3 is TGTGCCACCTCGGCCGGGACAGGGTTCCGCGAGCAGTACTTC.

The genes are TRBV7-9 and TRBJ2-5; D gene unclear. V was clipped by 6 bases and J by 5 bases, with 4 bases between them. This CDR3 has 10 residues. Germline CDR1 and CDR2: SEHNR and FQNEAQ (reference sequence). The chain's CDR3 is CASSLETQYF. The CDR3 DNA sequence: TGTGCCAGCAGTTTGGAGACCCAGTACTTC.

V and J are TRBV7-6 and TRBJ2-3; D not certain. V lost 5 bases and J 0 bases, leaving 12 bases between the germline ends. The CDR3 is 15 amino acids. Germline-derived CDR1 and CDR2 are SGHVS and FNYEAQ. CDR3 bases: TGTGCCAGCAGCCCCGCCGGCAGTAGCACAGATACGCAGTATTTT. Translating gives CASSPAGSSTDTQYF. Full variable domain (outside the CDR3, taken from reference TRBV7-6 and TRBJ2-3): GAGVSQSPRYKVTKRGQDVALRCDPISGHVSLYWYRQALGQGPEFLTYFNYEAQQDKSGLPNDRFSAERPEGSISTLTIQRTEQRDSAMYRCASSPAGSSTDTQYFGPGTRLTVL.